This T cell receptor beta chain comes out of a study of blood T cell repertoires in COVID-19. Study in general: Sample material is recorded as cDNA or gDNA derived from T cells, B-cell-depleted T cells, or PBMCs.

The CDR3 runs 15 residues. Deletions cut 3 bases from V and 0 bases from J, with 10 bases between. The V gene's germline CDR1 is SGDLS and CDR2 YYNGEE. As handled by the study authors: Nucleated cell number was recorded as an estimate derived from reference gene primer amplification. TCRdb's copy holds only in-frame clones and misses some; the assay was immunoSEQ multiplex PCR. V and J calls and clone size come straight from that table; D and trimming were deduced from the DNA. The sample lists a few hundred thousand clones, about four fifths occurring once. The J gene is TRBJ2-4, the V gene TRBV9; D not resolved. The sequenced sample consisted of peripheral blood. The sequence derives from a woman aged 30 to 39 who had recovered from COVID-19. CDR3: CASSGPGQAKNIQYF. In DNA form, the CDR3 reads TGTGCCAGCAGCGGACCGGGTCAAGCCAAAAACATTCAGTACTTC. Combining the CDR3 with reference TRBV9 and TRBJ2-4 gives the whole variable domain DSGVTQTPKHLITATGQRVTLRCSPRSGDLSVYWYQQSLDQGLQFLIQYYNGEERAKGNILERFSAQQFPDLHSELNLSSLELGDSALYFCASSGPGQAKNIQYFGAGTRLSVL.